Below, one T cell receptor beta chain is given with its context. Its target is unknown. Trimming cost V 3 bases and J 2 bases, with 8 bases left between them. There are 14 residues in the CDR3. Per the germline V gene, CDR1 is MNHEY and CDR2 is SMNVEV (reference sequence). These data come from a study of a mutant IDH1 vaccine in newly diagnosed glioma. Study information: Patients arrived already treated with radiotherapy, temozolomide, or both, most having had both.

Time point defined: week 23, last vaccination. Every single dose of the vaccine, 300 ug of mutant IDH1 20-mer peptide, came with topical imiquimod. Sequencing was performed with immunoSEQ multiplex PCR; in TCRdb, only in-frame clones are kept and a portion is missing. This table holds tens of thousands of clones, approximately 85% found once. The sample was PBMCs, taken from a glioma patient whose treatment included an IDH1 peptide vaccine. The gene calls are TRBV27 and TRBJ2-1, with D possibly matching TRBD2 (6 bases). The TCR comes from a woman aged 50 to 65 with glioma. CDR3 bases: TGTGCCAGCAGTTTGTCGGGAGCCTACAATGAGCAGTTCTTC. Protein sequence: CASSLSGAYNEQFF.